One T cell receptor beta chain is described in this entry. Antigen unknown. The entry originates in a study of Ad26.COV2.S vaccination and SARS-CoV-2 variants. Study information: In the study, Ad26.COV2.S was injected intramuscularly once, or twice 56 days apart.

General study findings and limits: Substantial breadth was reported for post-vaccination spike-specific CD8+ and CD4+ T cells.

V gave up 3 bases and J gave up 3 bases, with 18 bases separating them. The CDR3 consists of 18 residues. Germline CDR1 reads MGHRA; CDR2 reads YSYEKL. Here immunoSEQ multiplex PCR was the method, and the copy in TCRdb shows in-frame clones only, minus some. The repertoire holds under 550,000 clones, with approximately 88% as singletons. As for treatment: 15 to 20 received Ad26.COV2.S at low or high dose, single or two shots; roughly five received placebo; per-sample allocation not given. Specimens were obtained on day 63 following the first vaccine or placebo injection. The shot given was an Ad26 vector that makes Wuhan-strain SARS-CoV-2 spike.

Source: peripheral blood, taken in a trial of Ad26.COV2.S vaccine versus placebo. The source of this sequence is a person between 18 and 65 years old who received the Ad26.COV2.S COVID-19 vaccine or a placebo. The V and J genes are TRBV4-1 and TRBJ1-6; D ambiguous. CDR3 protein: CASSHGQGGSFYNSPLHF. Here the CDR3 DNA reads TGCGCCAGCAGCCATGGGCAAGGCGGGTCCTTCTATAATTCACCCCTCCACTTT.